Detailed here is one T cell receptor (beta chain). The CDR3 has 15 residues. Germline CDR1 reads MNHEY; CDR2 reads SVGAGI. Trimming pared 7 bases from V and 5 bases from J, leaving 20 bases between. The sample comes from a study of blood T cell repertoires in COVID-19. Measured with immunoSEQ multiplex PCR; TCRdb has only the in-frame clones, and not every one. The sample consists of 53,000 or so clones, over 90% of them appearing once. The material sequenced was peripheral blood. This TCR was sampled from a human donor in a cohort sampled during active COVID-19. The V gene is TRBV6-5, the J gene TRBJ1-2; D unclear. The CDR3 region has the DNA TGTGCCAGCACCCCCGCGTCGGAGGGATCATATGGCTACACCTTC. Protein product: CASTPASEGSYGYTF.